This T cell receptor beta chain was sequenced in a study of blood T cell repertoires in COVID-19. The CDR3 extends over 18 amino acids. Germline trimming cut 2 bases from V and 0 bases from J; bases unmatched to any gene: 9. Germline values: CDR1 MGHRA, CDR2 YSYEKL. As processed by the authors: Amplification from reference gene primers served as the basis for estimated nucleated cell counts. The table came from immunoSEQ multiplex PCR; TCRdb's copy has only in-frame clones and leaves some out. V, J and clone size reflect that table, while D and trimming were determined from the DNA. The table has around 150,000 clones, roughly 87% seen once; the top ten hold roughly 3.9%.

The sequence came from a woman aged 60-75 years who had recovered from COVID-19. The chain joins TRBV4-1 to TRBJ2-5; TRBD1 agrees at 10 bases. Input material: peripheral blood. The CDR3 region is CASSQFPGGTGDQETQYF. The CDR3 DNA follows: TGCGCCAGCAGCCAATTCCCAGGTGGGACAGGGGACCAAGAGACCCAGTACTTC.